The sequence of this T cell receptor beta chain was determined in a study of blood T cell repertoires in COVID-19. Across the whole study: The United States, Italy and Spain supplied acute and convalescent COVID-19 samples. Sample material is recorded as cDNA or gDNA derived from T cells, B-cell-depleted T cells, or PBMCs.

Original processing notes: Cell counts per sample came from amplifying reference gene primers. Data came from immunoSEQ multiplex PCR; TCRdb stores just in-frame clones and leaves some out. V and J calls and clone size are given by that table; D and trimming were obtained from the DNA. The repertoire holds some 210,000 clones, with about 88% as singletons. With V trimmed by 2 bases and J by 2 bases, 9 bases remained unmatched. This CDR3 spans 18 amino acids. The germline V gene encodes CDR1 MNHEY and CDR2 SMNVEV (reference sequence). The source material was peripheral blood. This clonotype was sampled from a woman in her 40s who had recovered from COVID-19. This chain joins TRBV27 and TRBJ2-7, with 13 bases aligning to TRBD2. The CDR3 reads CASSLPDPGLAGPYEQYF. The CDR3 nucleotides read TGTGCCAGCAGTTTACCGGATCCGGGACTAGCGGGACCCTACGAGCAGTACTTC.